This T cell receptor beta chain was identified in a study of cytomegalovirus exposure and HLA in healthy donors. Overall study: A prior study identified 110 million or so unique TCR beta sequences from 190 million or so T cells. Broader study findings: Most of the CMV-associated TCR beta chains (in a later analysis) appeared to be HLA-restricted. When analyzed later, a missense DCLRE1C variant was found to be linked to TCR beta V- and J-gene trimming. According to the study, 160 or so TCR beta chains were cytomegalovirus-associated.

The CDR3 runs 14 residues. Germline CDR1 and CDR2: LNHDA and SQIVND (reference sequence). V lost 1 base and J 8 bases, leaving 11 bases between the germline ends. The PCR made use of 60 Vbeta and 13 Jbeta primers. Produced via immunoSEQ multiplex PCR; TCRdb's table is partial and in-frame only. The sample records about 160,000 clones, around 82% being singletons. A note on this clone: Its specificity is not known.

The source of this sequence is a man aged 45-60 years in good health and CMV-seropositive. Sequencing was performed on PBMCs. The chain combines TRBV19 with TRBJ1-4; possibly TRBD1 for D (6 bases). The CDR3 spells CASSIGDRKEKLFF. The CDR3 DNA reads TGTGCCAGTAGTATAGGAGACAGGAAGGAAAAACTGTTTTTT.